Detailed here is one TCR beta chain. The data belong to a study of blood T cell repertoires in COVID-19. Study summary: Specimens from acute and convalescent COVID-19 originated in the United States, Italy and Spain.

Germline trimming cut 0 bases from V and 1 base from J; bases unmatched to any gene: 6. Germline CDR1 SGDLS, CDR2 YYNGEE. The CDR3 totals 16 residues. Only in-frame clones appear in the TCRdb table, and some are missing; sequencing was by immunoSEQ multiplex PCR. Among more than 110,000 clones listed, roughly four fifths were seen once. This TCR was recovered from a woman over 75 with active or convalescent COVID-19. The sequenced sample consisted of peripheral blood. The gene calls are TRBV9 and TRBJ1-1; the match to TRBD1 covers 7 bases. This CDR3 reads CASSVVPQGENTEAFF. DNA for the CDR3: TGTGCCAGCAGCGTAGTTCCCCAGGGGGAGAACACTGAAGCTTTCTTT. The full variable domain, rest sourced from reference TRBV9 and TRBJ1-1, is DSGVTQTPKHLITATGQRVTLRCSPRSGDLSVYWYQQSLDQGLQFLIQYYNGEERAKGNILERFSAQQFPDLHSELNLSSLELGDSALYFCASSVVPQGENTEAFFGQGTRLTVV.